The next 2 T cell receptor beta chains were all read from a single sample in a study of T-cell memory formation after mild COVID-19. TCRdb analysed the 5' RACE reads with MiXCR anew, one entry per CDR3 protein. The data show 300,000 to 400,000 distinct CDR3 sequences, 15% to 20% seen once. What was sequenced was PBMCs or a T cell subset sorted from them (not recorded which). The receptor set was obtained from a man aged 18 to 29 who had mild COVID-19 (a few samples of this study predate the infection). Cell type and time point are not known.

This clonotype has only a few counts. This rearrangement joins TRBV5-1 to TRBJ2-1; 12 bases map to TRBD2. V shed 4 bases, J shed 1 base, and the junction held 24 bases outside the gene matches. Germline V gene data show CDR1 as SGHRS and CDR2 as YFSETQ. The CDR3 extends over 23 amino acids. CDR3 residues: CASSPRTSGAPGSWQRSYNEQFF. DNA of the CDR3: TGCGCCAGCAGCCCCAGGACTAGCGGGGCCCCGGGGAGTTGGCAAAGGTCCTACAATGAGCAGTTCTTC.

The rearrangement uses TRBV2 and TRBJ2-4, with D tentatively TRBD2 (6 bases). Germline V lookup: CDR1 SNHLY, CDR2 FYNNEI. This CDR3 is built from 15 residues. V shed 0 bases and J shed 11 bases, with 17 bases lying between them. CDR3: CASSEAFSRRDFQYF. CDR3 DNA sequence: TGTGCCAGCAGTGAAGCATTCTCTAGGAGGGATTTTCAGTACTTC. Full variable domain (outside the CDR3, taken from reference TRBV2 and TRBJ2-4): EPEVTQTPSHQVTQMGQEVILRCVPISNHLYFYWYRQILGQKVEFLVSFYNNEISEKSEIFDDQFSVERPDGSNFTLKIRSTKLEDSAMYFCASSEAFSRRDFQYFGAGTRLSVL.